The entry that follows covers one TCR beta chain sequence. V lost 3 bases, J lost 0 bases, and 5 bases lay in between. Germline assignment: CDR1 KGHDR and CDR2 SFDVKD. This CDR3 is built from 14 residues. This entry is derived from a study of blood T cell repertoires in COVID-19. The overall study: Acute and convalescent COVID-19 samples came from the United States, Italy and Spain. T cells, B-cell-depleted T cells, or PBMCs provided the cDNA or gDNA that served as material.

The method was immunoSEQ multiplex PCR; TCRdb's version includes in-frame clones alone and lacks a portion of them. The repertoire has 200,000 to 300,000 clones, 75% to 85% of them found once; the top ten carry more than 5.5%. The sequenced sample was peripheral blood. The gene calls are TRBV24-1 and TRBJ2-1; no clear D. The receptor's source is a human donor in a cohort sampled during active COVID-19. In DNA, the CDR3 is TGTGCCACCAGTGATCCAGGCTCCTACAATGAGCAGTTCTTC. Amino acid sequence: CATSDPGSYNEQFF.